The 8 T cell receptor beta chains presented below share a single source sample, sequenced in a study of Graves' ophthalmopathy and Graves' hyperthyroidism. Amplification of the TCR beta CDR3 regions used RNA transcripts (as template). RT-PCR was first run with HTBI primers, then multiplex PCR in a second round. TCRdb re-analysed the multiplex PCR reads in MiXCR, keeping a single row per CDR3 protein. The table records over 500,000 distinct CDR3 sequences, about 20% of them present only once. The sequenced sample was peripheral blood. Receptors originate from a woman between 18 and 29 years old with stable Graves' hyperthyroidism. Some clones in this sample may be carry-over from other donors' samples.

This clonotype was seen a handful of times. CDR3 region: CASSEWDNKETQYF. CDR3 DNA: TGTGCCAGCAGCGAGTGGGACAATAAAGAGACCCAGTACTTC. This chain connects TRBV9 to TRBJ2-5; a weak D match, TRBD1 (6 bases). Trimming removed 3 bases from V and 3 bases from J, with 12 bases in between. Looked up from germline, CDR1 is SGDLS and CDR2 is YYNGEE. This CDR3 spans 14 amino acids.

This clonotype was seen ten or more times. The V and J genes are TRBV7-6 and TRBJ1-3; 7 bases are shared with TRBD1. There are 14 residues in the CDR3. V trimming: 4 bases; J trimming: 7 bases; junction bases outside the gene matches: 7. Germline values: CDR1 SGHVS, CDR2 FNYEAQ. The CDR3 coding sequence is TGTGCCAGCAGCTCCTTGGACAGGCGGAACACCATATATTTT. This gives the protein CASSSLDRRNTIYF.

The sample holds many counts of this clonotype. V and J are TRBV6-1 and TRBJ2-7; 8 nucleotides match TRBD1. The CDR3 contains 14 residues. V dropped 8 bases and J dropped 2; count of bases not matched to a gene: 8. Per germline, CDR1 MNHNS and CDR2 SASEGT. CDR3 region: CASHTTGEAYEQYF. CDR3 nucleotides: TGTGCCAGCCATACGACAGGGGAGGCCTACGAGCAGTACTTC.

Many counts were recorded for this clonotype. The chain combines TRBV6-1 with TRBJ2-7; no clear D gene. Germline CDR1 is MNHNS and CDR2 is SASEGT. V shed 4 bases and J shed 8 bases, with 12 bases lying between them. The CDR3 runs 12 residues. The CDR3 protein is CASSVWPLQQYF. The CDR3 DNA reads TGTGCCAGCAGTGTGTGGCCTCTTCAGCAGTACTTC.

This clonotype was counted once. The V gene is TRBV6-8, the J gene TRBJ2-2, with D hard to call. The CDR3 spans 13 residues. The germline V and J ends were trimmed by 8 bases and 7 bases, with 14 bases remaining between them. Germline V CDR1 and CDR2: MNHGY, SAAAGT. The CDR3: CASGSAGFGELFF. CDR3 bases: TGTGCCAGCGGGTCCGCCGGGTTCGGGGAGCTGTTTTTT.

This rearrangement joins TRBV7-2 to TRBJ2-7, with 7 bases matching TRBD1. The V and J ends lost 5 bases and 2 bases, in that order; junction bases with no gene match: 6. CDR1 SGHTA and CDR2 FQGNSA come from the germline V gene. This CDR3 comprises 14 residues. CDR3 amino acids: CASSPGQVAYEQYF. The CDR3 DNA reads TGTGCCAGCAGCCCAGGACAGGTAGCCTACGAGCAGTACTTC.

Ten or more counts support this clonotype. The CDR3 reads CAWSRTGSHYGYTF. Here the CDR3 DNA reads TGTGCCTGGAGCAGGACAGGGTCACACTATGGCTACACCTTC. The V and J genes are TRBV30 and TRBJ1-2; TRBD1 aligns across 8 bases. This CDR3 is 14 amino acids long. Germline V gene lookup returns CDR1 GTSNPN and CDR2 SVGIG (reference sequence). The V segment lost 3 bases and the J segment 3 bases; nucleotides outside the gene matches: 6.

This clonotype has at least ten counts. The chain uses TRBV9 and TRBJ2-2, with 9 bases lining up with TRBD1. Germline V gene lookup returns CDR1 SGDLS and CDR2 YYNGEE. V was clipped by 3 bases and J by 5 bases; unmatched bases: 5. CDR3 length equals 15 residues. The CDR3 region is CASSGTGGKTGELFF. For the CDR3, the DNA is TGTGCCAGCAGCGGAACAGGGGGCAAAACCGGGGAGCTGTTTTTT.